The 30 T cell receptor beta chains below come from one sample, sequenced in a study of shared clonotypes between healthy human individuals. Generated by immunoSEQ multiplex PCR, the TCRdb table keeps only in-frame clones and is missing some. The repertoire consists of about 2 million clones, with around 96% occurring once and the leading ten covering 1% to 1.5%. CD8 cells classed as naive were CD45RO-negative and positively selected for CCR7, excluding terminally differentiated effector memory CD45RA+ cells. Sample: naive CD8+ T cells sorted from blood. Receptors originate from a man aged 18-30 years in good health.

V usage is TRBV5-1 and J usage is TRBJ1-1, with 10 positions matching TRBD1. Germline assignment: CDR1 SGHRS and CDR2 YFSETQ. Trimming cost V 2 bases and J 5 bases; bases outside gene matches: 9. This CDR3 contains 16 residues. The DNA for the CDR3 is TGCGCCAGCAGCTTCGGGCCCGGGACAGGGGAGACTGAAGCTTTCTTT. Its protein product is CASSFGPGTGETEAFF.

The V call is TRBV30, the J call TRBJ1-4; weak D call: TRBD1 (5 bases). This CDR3 spans 14 amino acids. The germline CDR1 and CDR2 sequences are GTSNPN and SVGIG (reference sequence). Deletions cut 1 base from V and 10 bases from J, with 16 bases between. The CDR3 is CAWSAETALLKLFF. In DNA form, the CDR3 reads TGTGCCTGGAGTGCGGAGACAGCTTTGTTAAAACTGTTTTTT.

The chain joins TRBV6-6 to TRBJ2-3; the match to TRBD1 covers 8 bases. Germline values: CDR1 MNHNY, CDR2 SVGAGI (reference sequence). The CDR3 contains 15 residues. The V segment lost 2 bases and the J segment 4 bases; nucleotides outside the gene matches: 5. The CDR3 here is CASSYPGQAADTQYF. The CDR3 nucleotides read TGTGCCAGCAGTTACCCGGGACAGGCGGCAGATACGCAGTATTTT.

The chain recombines TRBV7-8 with TRBJ2-7; D remains ambiguous. Germline lookup yields CDR1 SGHVS and CDR2 FQNEAQ. The V gene lost 10 bases and the J gene lost 7 bases, with 20 bases spanning the gap. The CDR3 has 13 amino acids. The CDR3 region has the DNA TGTGCCACACCGGGCCCGAGCCCTGGAGAGCAGTACTTC. This codes for CATPGPSPGEQYF.

The chain recombines TRBV27 with TRBJ1-6; 7 nucleotides align to TRBD1. Germline V gene sequence: CDR1 MNHEY, CDR2 SMNVEV (reference sequence). V dropped 1 base and J dropped 2; count of bases not matched to a gene: 2. The CDR3 is 16 amino acids. As DNA, the CDR3 is TGTGCCAGCAGTTTATTTCAGGGGGCCTATAATTCACCCCTCCACTTT. It encodes CASSLFQGAYNSPLHF.

The chain uses TRBV2 and TRBJ1-2; TRBD1 agrees at 7 bases. This CDR3 comprises 14 residues. V lost 6 bases and J lost 3; bases outside the gene matches: 7. The germline V gene has CDR1 SNHLY and CDR2 FYNNEI. The CDR3 is CASRGTVFDYGYTF. The CDR3 DNA reads TGTGCCAGCAGGGGGACAGTTTTTGACTATGGCTACACCTTC.

The chain uses TRBV19 and TRBJ1-2; tentative D call: TRBD1 (5 bases). The germline V and J ends were trimmed by 0 bases and 4 bases, with 18 bases remaining between them. This CDR3 has 17 amino acids. Germline V gene sequence: CDR1 LNHDA, CDR2 SQIVND (reference sequence). CDR3 residues: CASSIDREGRSVYGYTF. Written as DNA, the CDR3 is TGTGCCAGTAGTATAGATCGAGAGGGACGCAGCGTCTATGGCTACACCTTC.

The chain recombines TRBV5-1 with TRBJ1-2; 8 bases are a match to TRBD1. The V gene end was trimmed by 1 base and the J gene end by 6 bases; junction bases not matched to a gene: 8. Looked up from germline, CDR1 is SGHRS and CDR2 is YFSETQ. The CDR3 contains 15 residues. CDR3 nucleotides: TGCGCCAGCAGCTTGATCGCAGGGGGCGGAAATGGCTACACCTTC. This codes for CASSLIAGGGNGYTF.

Worth noting for this clone: The sample has other DNA sequences that encode this CDR3 too. The chain couples TRBV7-9 to TRBJ2-7; 10 bases map to TRBD1. The junction had 6 bases not matched to a gene; V was cut back by 4 bases and J by 3 bases. The germline gives CDR1 SEHNR, CDR2 FQNEAQ (reference sequence). This CDR3 has 15 amino acids. CDR3 loop: CASSWGTGDSYEQYF. As DNA, the CDR3 is TGTGCCAGCAGCTGGGGGACAGGGGATAGCTACGAGCAGTACTTC.

The J gene is TRBJ2-1, the V gene TRBV7-9; TRBD2 aligns across 12 bases. The CDR3 is made up of 17 amino acids. The V gene end was trimmed by 4 bases and the J gene end by 6 bases; junction bases not matched to a gene: 10. CDR1 is SEHNR, CDR2 FQNEAQ, per germline (reference sequence). Here the CDR3 DNA reads TGTGCCAGCAGCTCCGGACTAGCGGGAACAGTAGCCAATGAGCAGTTCTTC. Protein: CASSSGLAGTVANEQFF.

The genes are TRBV7-9 and TRBJ2-7, with unresolved D. This CDR3 comprises 13 residues. CDR1 and CDR2 (germline): SEHNR, FQNEAQ (reference sequence). Trimming left V 5 bases short and J 3 bases short, with 11 bases between. CDR3 in amino acids: CASSQPTDYEQYF. In DNA, the CDR3 is TGTGCCAGCAGCCAACCGACCGACTACGAGCAGTACTTC.

The V and J genes are TRBV11-2 and TRBJ1-1; D is unclear. Germline values: CDR1 SGHAT, CDR2 FQNNGV. This CDR3 is 13 amino acids long. V lost 1 base to trimming and J lost 1 base, with 4 bases between them. The CDR3 spells CASSLVANTEAFF. CDR3 bases: TGTGCCAGCAGCTTAGTGGCGAACACTGAAGCTTTCTTT.

V usage is TRBV9 and J usage is TRBJ2-7; TRBD2 matches at 9 bases. The V gene's germline CDR1 is SGDLS and CDR2 YYNGEE. This CDR3 has 16 amino acids. Losses at the gene ends were 0 bases for V and 4 bases for J; bases not matched to a gene: 8. The CDR3 DNA reads as TGTGCCAGCAGCGTAGAAGGTAGCGGGAGTTTTTACGAGCAGTACTTC. It encodes CASSVEGSGSFYEQYF.

In the case of this clone: Other DNA sequences in the same sample also yield this CDR3. This chain links TRBV7-9 with TRBJ2-1; no clear D gene. Trimming cost V 5 bases and J 6 bases, with 8 bases left between them. The CDR3 spans 12 residues. Germline V gene lookup returns CDR1 SEHNR and CDR2 FQNEAQ (reference sequence). The CDR3 DNA sequence: TGTGCCAGCAGCCCTGCGTCCAATGAGCAGTTCTTC. Translated, it gives CASSPASNEQFF. The whole variable domain, filled in from reference TRBV7-9 and TRBJ2-1, reads DTGVSQNPRHKITKRGQNVTFRCDPISEHNRLYWYRQTLGQGPEFLTYFQNEAQLEKSRLLSDRFSAERPKGSFSTLEIQRTEQGDSAMYLCASSPASNEQFFGPGTRLTVL.

The chain carries TRBV7-6 and TRBJ2-7, with D possibly being TRBD2 (5 bases). CDR3 size: 13 residues. Germline V gene data show CDR1 as SGHVS and CDR2 as FNYEAQ. Trimming took 6 bases from V and 0 from J, leaving 9 bases between them. The CDR3 reads CASRETTSYEQYF. The CDR3 DNA reads TGTGCCAGCAGGGAGACTACCTCCTACGAGCAGTACTTC.

The genes are TRBV13 and TRBJ1-1, with D possibly being TRBD1 (5 bases). The V end lost 3 bases, the J end lost 1 base, and 15 bases lay between the germline ends. The germline gives CDR1 PRHDT, CDR2 FYEKMQ (reference sequence). The CDR3 totals 16 residues. The CDR3 reads CASSLGYGHSNTEAFF. Here the CDR3 DNA reads TGTGCCAGCAGCTTGGGGTATGGACATTCGAACACTGAAGCTTTCTTT.

This rearrangement joins TRBV21-1 to TRBJ1-5. TRBV21-1 is designated a pseudogene. The CDR3 is 15 amino acids. CDR3 amino acids: CASSGPGPTDQPQHF. The CDR3 nucleotides read TGTGCCAGCAGCGGACCGGGGCCGACGGATCAGCCCCAGCATTTT.

The chain combines TRBV10-3 with TRBJ1-1; 9 bases are a match to TRBD1. CDR3 length equals 18 residues. The V and J ends lost 3 bases and 1 base, in that order; junction bases with no gene match: 12. Germline CDR1 ENHRY, CDR2 SYGVKD. The CDR3 DNA follows: TGTGCCATCAGTGACTTCGGGACAGGGATTTACCGGAACACTGAAGCTTTCTTT. Translating it yields CAISDFGTGIYRNTEAFF.

This chain connects TRBV6-6 to TRBJ2-5, with D unresolved. Germline V gene sequence: CDR1 MNHNY, CDR2 SVGAGI (reference sequence). The V end lost 2 bases, the J end lost 2 bases, and 9 bases lay between the germline ends. CDR3 length: 14 amino acids. Written as DNA, the CDR3 is TGTGCCAGCAGTTACCCCCAAGGGCAAGAGACCCAGTACTTC. This codes for CASSYPQGQETQYF.

The chain employs TRBV14 and TRBJ2-7, with D maybe TRBD1 (5 bases). With 0 bases removed from V and 9 bases from J, the gap between germline ends came to 27 bases. This CDR3 has 18 amino acids. From germline, CDR1 is SGHDN and CDR2 FVKESK. The chain's CDR3 is CASSQEPPWAGLPSRQYF. The CDR3 nucleotides read TGTGCCAGCAGCCAAGAACCCCCCTGGGCAGGGCTCCCATCACGGCAGTACTTC.

The chain uses TRBV30 and TRBJ2-5; possible D gene TRBD1, 6 bases. The CDR3 covers 17 residues. V lost 3 bases to trimming and J lost 0 bases, with 20 bases between them. Looked up from germline, CDR1 is GTSNPN and CDR2 is SVGIG (reference sequence). DNA for the CDR3: TGTGCCTGGAGGGCGGTAGGGGACACCTTGTACCAAGAGACCCAGTACTTC. Translation gives CAWRAVGDTLYQETQYF.

The chain links TRBV30 to TRBJ1-5; D uncertain. CDR3 length: 14 amino acids. Per the germline V gene, CDR1 is GTSNPN and CDR2 is SVGIG (reference sequence). The ends were cut back, 0 bases at V and 4 bases at J, with 10 bases in the middle. CDR3 in DNA: TGTGCCTGGAGTGTAGGACCGATTAATCAGCCCCAGCATTTT. It is translated as CAWSVGPINQPQHF.

The chain combines TRBV7-2 with TRBJ2-3; D not certain. V lost 7 bases and J lost 4, with 18 bases in between. Germline CDR1 SGHTA, CDR2 FQGNSA. This CDR3 is built from 15 residues. The CDR3 region has the DNA TGTGCCAGCACCAGCATCCCCGGGTTCCCAGATACGCAGTATTTT. This translates into CASTSIPGFPDTQYF.

The V gene is TRBV11-2, the J gene TRBJ2-1; D is undetermined. The germline V gene has CDR1 SGHAT and CDR2 FQNNGV. Trimming took 5 bases from V and 7 from J, leaving 18 bases between them. There are 15 residues in the CDR3. Here the CDR3 reads CASSPITYLGNEQFF. The DNA of the CDR3 is TGTGCCAGCAGCCCCATCACTTACCTAGGGAATGAGCAGTTCTTC.

The chain recombines TRBV4-1 with TRBJ1-5; no firm D call. There are 15 residues in the CDR3. The V end lost 0 bases, the J end lost 2 bases, and 8 bases lay between the germline ends. CDR1 MGHRA and CDR2 YSYEKL come from the germline V gene. CDR3 sequence reads: CASSQERVGNQPQHF. The CDR3 coding sequence is TGCGCCAGCAGCCAAGAGCGAGTCGGCAATCAGCCCCAGCATTTT.

The chain uses TRBV13 and TRBJ1-2; the D is unclear. CDR3 length: 12 residues. Trimming stripped 3 bases from V and 7 bases from J, with 9 bases between. The germline CDR1 and CDR2 sequences are PRHDT and FYEKMQ (reference sequence). CDR3 region: CASSLGRFGYTF. Here the CDR3 DNA reads TGTGCCAGCAGCTTGGGCCGGTTTGGCTACACCTTC.

The V call is TRBV7-8, the J call TRBJ2-7; 12 nucleotides match TRBD2. Germline loops: CDR1 SGHVS, CDR2 FQNEAQ. The trim removed 1 base at V and 6 bases at J, leaving 16 bases unmatched. The CDR3 loop spans 19 amino acids. CDR3 region: CASSLGLAGAHAALGEQYF. Here the CDR3 DNA reads TGTGCCAGCAGCTTAGGACTAGCGGGAGCCCATGCGGCTCTCGGCGAGCAGTACTTC.

This clone showed up just once. In the same sample, other DNA sequences code for this CDR3. V is TRBV6-1 and J is TRBJ1-1, with a weak D call TRBD1 (5 bases). The CDR3 is 12 residues long. Germline CDR1 reads MNHNS; CDR2 reads SASEGT. Trimming left V 1 base short and J 6 bases short, with 6 bases between. CDR3 protein: CASSEGGAEAFF. In nucleotides, the CDR3 is TGTGCCAGCAGTGAAGGGGGGGCTGAAGCTTTCTTT.

Regarding this clone: The same CDR3 can be traced to other DNA sequences in this sample. This chain joins TRBV6-1 and TRBJ1-5; D is ambiguous. This CDR3 is 15 amino acids long. The V gene lost 2 bases and the J gene lost 1 base, with 9 bases spanning the gap. CDR1 is MNHNS and CDR2 is SASEGT in the germline V gene. CDR3: CASSEFGVSNQPQHF. The CDR3, as DNA: TGTGCCAGCAGTGAATTCGGGGTGAGCAATCAGCCCCAGCATTTT.

The rearrangement uses TRBV28 and TRBJ1-6; D is unclear. Germline CDR1 is MDHEN and CDR2 is SYDVKM. The CDR3 loop spans 12 amino acids. The germline V and J ends were trimmed by 5 bases and 6 bases, with 5 bases remaining between them. CDR3 sequence: CASSPVNSPLHF. DNA of the CDR3: TGTGCCAGCAGTCCAGTTAATTCACCCCTCCACTTT.